This TCR beta chain was obtained from a study of persistence of HIV-infected CD4 T cells. Study overall: Up to about 180 mL blood was drawn at multiple time points; a couple of donors had single-time leukapheresis.

An overlapping HIV-1 Gag peptide pool stimulated these cells at 0.95 to 1 ug/peptide/mL. Memory cells lacking CD40L and CD69 with high CD45RO were sorted. CD8-depleted PBMCs were stimulated roughly 17 hours with anti-CD28/CD49d costimulation, CD40-blocking antibody and enfuvirtide. Sequencing used immunoSEQ version 4 in survey mode. Profiling relied on immunoSEQ multiplex PCR, and the TCRdb table lists in-frame clones only, not all of them. The data hold roughly 60,000 clones, with 70% to 75% observed a single time. This clone was picked up one time. What it binds is unknown. Its ends do not fully match the called genes, so a read error is possible. Regarding the study as a whole: TCRbeta richness was lower in CMV- and Gag-responding cells than in anti-CD3/anti-CD28-responding cells. Degenerate expanded CDR3beta sequences were enriched among CMV- and Gag-responding cells.

Germline V gene lookup returns CDR1 MGHDK and CDR2 SYGVNS. The CDR3 covers 10 residues. The sample here was CD4+ T cells sorted from PBMCs after approximately 19-hour stimulation, taken from a patient who received antiretroviral therapy. This sequence was found in an adult man with HIV who was CMV-seropositive. This rearrangement joins TRBV25-1 to TRBJ1-2; weak D call: TRBD1 (6 bases). CDR3 region: CASSSGQLYF. The CDR3 DNA follows: TGTGCCAGCAGTTCCGGACAGCTATACTTC.